What follows are 23 T cell receptor beta chains derived from one specimen sequenced in a study of blood T cells in healthy people across ages. A sample-barcoded 5' primer and a J-beta primer mix were used in a second PCR of about 6 to 12 cycles. MiXCR, run by TCRdb on the 5' RACE reads, gives a single entry per CDR3 protein. The sample holds more than 800,000 distinct CDR3 sequences, 29% seen once. The sequenced sample was blood. Receptors were obtained from a woman at least 80 years old in good health.

In the case of this clonotype: A read error may explain this, as a much larger clone is one base away. The chain carries TRBV20-1 and TRBJ1-6; the D gene is possibly TRBD1 (5 bases). The CDR3 is 14 residues long. The germline V gene encodes CDR1 DFQATT and CDR2 SNEGSKA (reference sequence). V was pared by 3 bases and J by 7 bases, with 13 bases between. The CDR3 bases are TGCAGTGCTAGGGGTGGTTCAGGGAATTCACCCCTCCACTTT. It encodes CSARGGSGNSPLHF.

Worth noting for this clonotype: A single base separates this from a much larger clone, so it may be a read error. This chain joins TRBV10-3 and TRBJ2-5, with D uncertain. This CDR3 has 13 residues. Trimming shortened V by 6 bases and J by 1 base, and 9 bases separated the two germline ends. Germline CDR1 is ENHRY and CDR2 is SYGVKD. The CDR3 protein is CAIRVTSQETQYF. CDR3 nucleotide sequence: TGTGCCATCAGGGTCACGTCCCAAGAGACCCAGTACTTC.

Remarks on this clonotype: Possible read error: a much larger clone is one base away. This sequence joins TRBV28 and TRBJ2-4; possibly TRBD1 for D (6 bases). Germline assignment: CDR1 MDHEN and CDR2 SYDVKM. This CDR3 has 16 residues. The CDR3 nucleotides are TGTGCCGGCAGTTTACAGGACAGCCTAGCCAAAAACATTCAGTACTTC. Its translation is CAGSLQDSLAKNIQYF.

This clonotype has ten or more counts. This chain joins TRBV9 and TRBJ2-3; D is undetermined. This CDR3 spans 14 amino acids. Germline assignment: CDR1 SGDLS and CDR2 YYNGEE. Trimming cost V 3 bases and J 1 base, with 9 bases left between them. CDR3 DNA: TGTGCCAGCAGCGAACAGCCAGGCACAGATACGCAGTATTTT. As protein: CASSEQPGTDTQYF.

This clonotype was found many times. The rearrangement uses TRBV28 and TRBJ2-7; D tentatively fits TRBD1 or TRBD2 (6 bases each). CDR1 and CDR2 from the germline V gene are MDHEN and SYDVKM. Trimming left V 8 bases short and J 4 bases short, with 15 bases between. This CDR3 region has 13 residues. CDR3 sequence: CASGKGGGYEQYF. The CDR3 DNA sequence: TGTGCCAGCGGGAAGGGGGGTGGGTACGAGCAGTACTTC. Looking up the rest from reference TRBV28 and TRBJ2-7 gives the full variable domain: DVKVTQSSRYLVKRTGEKVFLECVQDMDHENMFWYRQDPGLGLRLIYFSYDVKMKEKGDIPEGYSVSREKKERFSLILESASTNQTSMYLCASGKGGGYEQYFGPGTRLTVT.

The V gene is TRBV5-1, the J gene TRBJ2-3; a weak D match, TRBD2 (5 bases). V was clipped by 4 bases and J by 5 bases, with 17 bases between them. The germline CDR1 and CDR2 sequences are SGHRS and YFSETQ. This CDR3 has 15 amino acids. CDR3 bases: TGCGCCAGCAGCGTCTTTGGTCTCCGGGGAGATACGCAGTATTTT. The encoded protein is CASSVFGLRGDTQYF.

Comment on this clonotype: A read error may explain this, as a much larger clone is one base away. The chain is built from TRBV6-6 and TRBJ2-3; TRBD1 might be the D (5 bases). The CDR3 contains 14 residues. Germline loops: CDR1 MNHNY, CDR2 SVGAGI (reference sequence). This CDR3 reads CAGSYPTDTDTQYF. The CDR3 coding sequence is TGTGCCGGCAGTTACCCGACAGACACAGATACGCAGTATTTT.

There are many counts of this clonotype. The V call is TRBV12-3 or TRBV12-4, the J call TRBJ1-2, with no clear D. V was shortened by 4 bases and J by 4 bases, with 10 bases between the two germline ends. The CDR3 runs to 13 residues. The CDR3, as DNA: TGTGCCAGCAGTTCCCGACGTCTCTATGGCTACACCTTC. This encodes CASSSRRLYGYTF.

Points on this clonotype: This sequence may be a read error, since a much larger clone differs from it by one base. J is TRBJ2-7 and V is TRBV7-2, with D possibly matching TRBD1 (5 bases). The CDR3 has 13 residues. CDR1 is SGHTA and CDR2 is FQGNSA in the germline V gene. V lost 4 bases and J lost 2, with 9 bases in between. The DNA for the CDR3 is TGTACCAGCAGCTCCCAGACAGCCTACGAGCAGTACTTC. Translating gives CTSSSQTAYEQYF.

This clonotype was observed many times. The genes are TRBV12-3 or TRBV12-4 and TRBJ1-2; 9 bases match TRBD1. CDR3 size: 15 residues. V trimming: 5 bases; J trimming: 7 bases; junction bases outside the gene matches: 11. CDR3 protein: CASSQTGGRVAGYTF. In DNA, the CDR3 is TGTGCCAGCAGTCAGACAGGGGGGCGAGTGGCTGGCTACACCTTC.

The V and J genes are TRBV28 and TRBJ1-2; tentatively, D is TRBD1 (6 bases). The CDR3 contains 14 residues. V gave up 4 bases and J gave up 2 bases, with 11 bases separating them. Germline CDR1 is MDHEN and CDR2 is SYDVKM. The CDR3 reads CASSYGQRNYGYTF. Here the CDR3 DNA reads TGTGCCAGCAGTTATGGACAGAGGAACTATGGCTACACCTTC.

This clonotype was recorded a few times. V is TRBV20-1 and J is TRBJ1-1; maybe TRBD1 (5 bases). V lost 4 bases and J 8 bases, leaving 17 bases between the germline ends. CDR1 and CDR2 from the germline V gene are DFQATT and SNEGSKA (reference sequence). The CDR3 consists of 13 residues. The CDR3, as DNA: TGCAGTGCTATGCCAGGGCAATCTACCGAAGCTTTCTTT. It encodes CSAMPGQSTEAFF.

In its sample, this clonotype was seen a few times. A much bigger clone sits one base away, suggesting this may be a read error. DNA for the CDR3: TGTGCCAGCAGTTACGTGTCTAGTCTTGGCACTGAGCAGTTCTTC. This encodes CASSYVSSLGTEQFF. The chain carries TRBV6-5 and TRBJ2-1; D remains ambiguous. The CDR3 extends over 15 amino acids. Trimming stripped 2 bases from V and 9 bases from J, with 17 bases between. Germline loops: CDR1 MNHEY, CDR2 SVGAGI.

This clonotype has at least ten counts. This chain uses TRBV12-3 or TRBV12-4 with TRBJ1-6; TRBD1 is a possible D gene (5 bases). This CDR3 contains 16 residues. Trimming took off 2 bases at V and 6 bases at J, with 14 bases between the two ends. The CDR3 nucleotides are TGTGCCAGCAGTTTAACCCCCGGGGGACCTAATTCACCCCTCCACTTT. Residues: CASSLTPGGPNSPLHF.

The chain couples TRBV20-1 to TRBJ2-3; 11 bases map to TRBD1. Germline lookup yields CDR1 DFQATT and CDR2 SNEGSKA (reference sequence). The CDR3 has 14 residues. As DNA, the CDR3 is TGCAGGGCGACCGGGACAGGGGGTACGGATACGCAGTATTTT. Residues: CRATGTGGTDTQYF.

Note on this clonotype: This may arise from a read error, as a much more abundant clone is one base away. V usage is TRBV5-5 and J usage is TRBJ2-7, with D perhaps given as TRBD1 or TRBD2 (6 bases each). This CDR3 has 15 residues. Trimming left V 0 bases short and J 7 bases short, with 17 bases between. Germline lookup yields CDR1 SGHKS and CDR2 YYEKEE (reference sequence). The CDR3 DNA is TGTGCCAGCAGCTTGGCAGGGGTGGAGGGATATGAGCAGTACTTC. It translates to CASSLAGVEGYEQYF.

The chain combines TRBV6-6 with TRBJ2-7, with D hard to call. In germline, CDR1 is MNHNY, CDR2 SVGAGI (reference sequence). Trimming shortened V by 7 bases and J by 5 bases, and 9 bases separated the two germline ends. The CDR3 consists of 11 residues. CDR3 region: CASTQSDEQYF. CDR3 DNA sequence: TGTGCCAGCACCCAGAGCGACGAGCAGTACTTC.

This clonotype was observed many times. The chain carries TRBV28 and TRBJ2-5, with 8 nucleotides matching TRBD2. The J segment lost 2 bases and the V segment lost 7 bases, leaving 9 bases of the junction unmatched. The CDR3 covers 15 residues. CDR1 is MDHEN, CDR2 SYDVKM, per germline. This chain's CDR3 is CASTRGGQGQETQYF. Here the CDR3 DNA reads TGTGCCAGCACCCGCGGGGGGCAGGGACAAGAGACCCAGTACTTC.

This clonotype was recorded at least ten times. V usage is TRBV9 and J usage is TRBJ2-3; TRBD2 might be the D (6 bases). CDR1 SGDLS and CDR2 YYNGEE come from the germline V gene. This CDR3 has 19 amino acids. V shed 2 bases and J shed 0 bases, with 22 bases lying between them. As DNA, the CDR3 is TGTGCCAGCAGCGTGAATGGTCCCCATTTAGCGGTGAGCACAGATACGCAGTATTTT. It codes for CASSVNGPHLAVSTDTQYF.

The chain is built from TRBV11-2 and TRBJ2-1, with 8 bases identical to TRBD1. V shed 4 bases and J 4 bases; nucleotides not matched to a gene: 6. Germline lookup yields CDR1 SGHAT and CDR2 FQNNGV. The CDR3 is 15 residues long. CDR3 sequence (DNA): TGTGCCAGCAGCTGGGGGGACAGGTATTACAATGAGCAGTTCTTC. This codes for CASSWGDRYYNEQFF.

This clonotype was counted at least ten times. This chain connects TRBV30 to TRBJ2-1; no clear D gene. Germline CDR1 reads GTSNPN; CDR2 reads SVGIG (reference sequence). This CDR3 spans 12 amino acids. V lost 1 base and J 12 bases, leaving 13 bases between the germline ends. This CDR3 reads CAWSGSVFLQFF. In DNA form, the CDR3 reads TGTGCCTGGAGTGGTTCGGTTTTTTTGCAGTTCTTC.

This clonotype occurred many times. This chain connects TRBV20-1 to TRBJ1-6; D gene ambiguous. CDR3 length equals 16 residues. Trimming left V 1 base short and J 0 bases short, with 10 bases between. Per germline, CDR1 DFQATT and CDR2 SNEGSKA (reference sequence). Written as DNA, the CDR3 is TGCAGTGCTAGAGCCCACTACGGCTCCTATAATTCACCCCTCCACTTT. Translated, it gives CSARAHYGSYNSPLHF.

This chain joins TRBV29-1 and TRBJ2-1; 8 positions agree with TRBD2. The ends lost 1 base at V and 6 bases at J; junction bases unmatched: 5. The CDR3 totals 14 residues. Germline CDR1 reads SQVTM; CDR2 reads ANQGSEA. The CDR3 loop is CSVEVSGSGNEQFF. The CDR3, as DNA: TGCAGCGTTGAAGTCAGCGGGAGTGGCAATGAGCAGTTCTTC.